Presented here are 3 T cell receptor beta chains from one specimen sequenced in a study of OX40 agonist ivuxolimab in advanced cancers. Produced via immunoSEQ multiplex PCR; TCRdb's table is partial and in-frame only. This sample has over 15,000 clones, with over 70% found just once. Sequences were derived from CD4+ or CD8+ T cells sorted from blood, sampled in a trial of the OX40 agonist ivuxolimab. The receptors here all came from an adult with an advanced solid tumor such as melanoma, head and neck, liver or kidney cancer.

The CDR3 DNA reads as TGTGCCAGCAGTGAAGGGCCGGGGACAGATACGCAGTATTTT. Translated: CASSEGPGTDTQYF. V gene TRBV2 combines with J gene TRBJ2-3, with TRBD2 as a possible D gene (5 bases). The CDR3 runs 14 residues. CDR1 and CDR2 (germline): SNHLY, FYNNEI. Trimming stripped 1 base from V and 3 bases from J, with 8 bases between. Supplemented by reference TRBV2 and TRBJ2-3, the full variable domain reads EPEVTQTPSHQVTQMGQEVILRCVPISNHLYFYWYRQILGQKVEFLVSFYNNEISEKSEIFDDQFSVERPDGSNFTLKIRSTKLEDSAMYFCASSEGPGTDTQYFGPGTRLTVL.

The chain recombines TRBV6-5 with TRBJ1-1, with D hard to call. Trimming took 5 bases from V and 2 from J, leaving 12 bases between them. There are 14 residues in the CDR3. Germline loops: CDR1 MNHEY, CDR2 SVGAGI. Here the CDR3 reads CASSDWLGNTEAFF. Written as DNA, the CDR3 is TGTGCCAGCAGTGATTGGCTGGGCAACACTGAAGCTTTCTTT.

This sequence joins TRBV11-2 and TRBJ1-2; tentatively, D is TRBD1 (6 bases). Trimming pared 7 bases from V and 7 bases from J, leaving 13 bases between. CDR1 and CDR2 (germline): SGHAT, FQNNGV. This CDR3 contains 12 residues. The CDR3 sequence is CASTQQGSGYTF. The CDR3, as DNA: TGTGCCAGCACGCAACAGGGCTCTGGCTACACCTTC.